A selection of T cell receptor beta chains follows, all from one sample in a study of metastatic and nonmetastatic thyroid tumors. TCRdb ran MiXCR on the PCR reads. The data show 22,000 or so clones, about 21% seen once. Sample: blood. These receptors all come from a male donor with papillary thyroid cancer or a benign thyroid nodule (not recorded which). Some clones in this sample may be carry-over from other donors' samples. CDR3s include the opening cysteine and the closing phenylalanine or tryptophan. A D gene is named only where the DNA matches it firmly. Size values are once, few and many counts, or a class for expanded clones, and some rows have none.

D gene,J gene,clone size,V gene,CDR3 protein,CDR3 DNA
.,TRBJ2-1,many,TRBV28,CASSFPNEQFF,TGTGCCAGCAGTTTTCCCAATGAGCAGTTCTTC
TRBD2,TRBJ2-1,.,TRBV2,CASRRTSGYEQFF,TGTGCCAGCAGAAGGACTAGCGGTTATGAGCAGTTCTTC
.,TRBJ1-2,once,TRBV30,CALENGYTF,TGTGCCCTGGAAAATGGCTACACCTTC
TRBD1,TRBJ2-7,.,TRBV28,CASSRTGVYYEQYF,TGTGCCAGCAGCAGGACAGGGGTCTACTACGAGCAGTACTTC
TRBD1,TRBJ1-2,medium-sized,TRBV30,CAWSPPGQGLDGYTF,TGTGCCTGGAGTCCCCCGGGACAGGGGTTGGATGGCTACACCTTC
.,TRBJ2-2,.,TRBV6-2/TRBV6-3,CASTTDSNTGELFF,TGTGCCAGCACGACGGACAGTAACACCGGGGAGCTGTTTTTT
TRBD1,TRBJ2-7,few,TRBV30,CAWSLKGTDHEQYF,TGTGCCTGGAGTCTGAAAGGGACAGACCACGAGCAGTACTTC
.,TRBJ1-1,.,TRBV6-6,CASSYWRDTEAFF,TGTGCCAGCAGTTACTGGAGGGACACTGAAGCTTTCTTT
TRBD2,TRBJ2-7,medium-sized,TRBV6-2/TRBV6-3,CASSRTSEEGYEQYF,TGTGCCAGCAGCAGAACTAGCGAGGAGGGCTACGAGCAGTACTTC
.,TRBJ2-1,few,TRBV10-3,CAISPYEDSEQFF,TGTGCCATCAGCCCTTATGAGGATAGTGAGCAGTTCTTC